A single sample is the source of the 27 T cell receptor beta chains below, sequenced in a study of response to subunit inactivated influenza vaccine. MiXCR was run by TCRdb on the RT-PCR reads, yielding one entry per CDR3 protein. The repertoire holds about 190,000 distinct CDR3 sequences, with around 14% as singletons. This specimen was CD8+ T cells sorted from PBMCs, taken around 5 days after vaccination. The receptors shown here come from a man in his fifties who received an inactivated influenza vaccine.

This sequence joins TRBV6-1 and TRBJ2-2; 9 nucleotides agree with TRBD2. CDR1 MNHNS and CDR2 SASEGT come from the germline V gene. J lost 1 base, V lost 6 bases, and 9 bases had no gene match. This CDR3 is built from 17 residues. CDR3 region: CASSPETSGWNTGELFF. CDR3 in DNA: TGTGCCAGCAGCCCCGAAACTAGCGGGTGGAACACCGGGGAGCTGTTTTTT.

V is TRBV28 and J is TRBJ1-2, with D hard to call. The germline CDR1 and CDR2 sequences are MDHEN and SYDVKM. The CDR3 has 14 amino acids. Trimming took off 3 bases at V and 2 bases at J, with 10 bases between the two ends. The CDR3 protein is CASSFSIGNYGYTF. Here the CDR3 DNA reads TGTGCCAGCAGTTTTAGTATCGGGAACTATGGCTACACCTTC.

The CDR3, as DNA: TGCAGCGTACAGGGGGCCTTCGGGGAGCTGTTTTTT. Its translation: CSVQGAFGELFF. The V and J genes are TRBV29-1 and TRBJ2-2; TRBD1 matches 9 bases. Germline values: CDR1 SQVTM, CDR2 ANQGSEA. The CDR3 runs 12 residues. V was clipped by 6 bases and J by 7 bases; unmatched bases: 3.

This clonotype was found a few times. V gene TRBV11-2 combines with J gene TRBJ2-5; D possibly corresponds to TRBD1 (5 bases). Trimming removed 4 bases at V and 4 bases at J, with 19 bases between. CDR1 is SGHAT, CDR2 FQNNGV, per germline. The CDR3 has 16 amino acids. CDR3 region: CASSYIQGPPSETQYF. In DNA, the CDR3 is TGTGCCAGCAGCTATATTCAGGGTCCGCCGTCAGAGACCCAGTACTTC.

This clonotype occurred a few times. The gene calls are TRBV6-5 and TRBJ2-3; 12 bases match TRBD2. This CDR3 has 17 amino acids. The ends lost 2 bases at V and 4 bases at J; junction bases unmatched: 7. Germline CDR1 and CDR2: MNHEY and SVGAGI. This chain's CDR3 is CASSYRLAGVGADTQYF. The DNA for the CDR3 is TGTGCCAGCAGTTACCGACTAGCGGGGGTTGGGGCAGATACGCAGTATTTT.

This clonotype occurred a few times. V and J are TRBV2 and TRBJ1-1; D gene uncertain. Germline CDR1 reads SNHLY; CDR2 reads FYNNEI. The CDR3 sequence is 13 residues long. The V end lost 8 bases, the J end lost 4 bases, and 14 bases lay between the germline ends. The CDR3 sequence: CASPVRASTEAFF. CDR3 in DNA: TGTGCCAGCCCGGTCCGGGCGAGCACTGAAGCTTTCTTT.

The sample holds a few counts of this clonotype. V usage is TRBV28 and J usage is TRBJ2-5, with 8 positions matching TRBD2. Per germline, CDR1 MDHEN and CDR2 SYDVKM. V dropped 4 bases and J dropped 1; count of bases not matched to a gene: 2. The CDR3 totals 14 residues. The CDR3 loop is CASSWAGGQETQYF. The CDR3 DNA reads TGTGCCAGCAGTTGGGCGGGGGGCCAAGAGACCCAGTACTTC.

This clonotype was counted a few times. The rearrangement links TRBV29-1 to TRBJ2-1; 10 nucleotides line up with TRBD2. The CDR3 is made up of 14 amino acids. Germline assignment: CDR1 SQVTM and CDR2 ANQGSEA. V lost 1 base to trimming and J lost 8 bases; unmatched junction nucleotides: 5. The CDR3: CSVEALAGADEQFF. CDR3 sequence (DNA): TGCAGCGTTGAAGCTCTAGCGGGGGCGGATGAGCAGTTCTTC.

The sample holds a few counts of this clonotype. The chain joins TRBV12-3 or TRBV12-4 to TRBJ1-2; D is unclear. This CDR3 is 12 amino acids long. Trimming took 3 bases from V and 5 from J, leaving 7 bases between them. CDR3 nucleotides: TGTGCCAGCAGTTTTTACACATATGGCTACACCTTC. Translation: CASSFYTYGYTF.

There are many counts of this clonotype. The chain combines TRBV16 with TRBJ1-5; TRBD1 matches at 7 bases. The CDR3 has 16 residues. Germline V lookup: CDR1 KGHSY, CDR2 FQNENV. With 1 base clipped from V and 6 bases from J, the junction kept 9 bases outside the gene matches. The CDR3 sequence is CASSQFLQGRRQPQHF. The CDR3 DNA follows: TGTGCCAGCAGCCAATTCCTACAGGGGCGGCGTCAGCCCCAGCATTTT.

J is TRBJ2-1 and V is TRBV4-3; TRBD2 is a possible D gene (5 bases). Trimming cost V 0 bases and J 6 bases, with 18 bases left between them. Germline V gives CDR1 LGHNA, CDR2 YSLEER. CDR3 length: 17 residues. The CDR3 DNA is TGCGCCAGCAGCCAAGAATCCTCCGGACTCAGACGCAATGAGCAGTTCTTC. Protein product: CASSQESSGLRRNEQFF.

This clonotype was seen repeatedly, ten times or more. The chain couples TRBV9 to TRBJ2-1; the match to TRBD1 covers 10 bases. This CDR3 contains 13 residues. V was clipped by 3 bases and J by 7 bases; unmatched bases: 1. Per the germline V gene, CDR1 is SGDLS and CDR2 is YYNGEE. CDR3 in amino acids: CASSGGQGNEQFF. CDR3 nucleotide sequence: TGTGCCAGCAGCGGGGGACAGGGGAATGAGCAGTTCTTC.

This rearrangement joins TRBV20-1 to TRBJ2-7; the match to TRBD2 covers 10 bases. In germline, CDR1 is DFQATT, CDR2 SNEGSKA (reference sequence). Unmatched junction bases numbered 20, after V lost 3 bases and J lost 3 bases. The length of the CDR3 is 19 residues. The CDR3 here is CSASGSGQDLAGALYEQYF. Here the CDR3 DNA reads TGCAGTGCTAGCGGATCGGGACAAGACCTAGCGGGGGCCCTCTACGAGCAGTACTTC.

The chain combines TRBV11-2 with TRBJ2-7; D not resolved. Looked up from germline, CDR1 is SGHAT and CDR2 is FQNNGV. This CDR3 is 15 amino acids long. V was trimmed by 1 base and J by 5 bases, leaving 15 bases between them. Here the CDR3 reads CASSLVGGPADEQYF. The CDR3 coding sequence is TGTGCCAGCAGCTTAGTTGGCGGACCTGCGGACGAGCAGTACTTC.

The chain joins TRBV2 to TRBJ2-7; 15 positions match TRBD2. Per germline, CDR1 SNHLY and CDR2 FYNNEI. The V gene end was trimmed by 5 bases and the J gene end by 4 bases; junction bases not matched to a gene: 9. This CDR3 contains 17 residues. The DNA for the CDR3 is TGTGCCAGCAGTTTCTTCGGGACTAGCGGGGGGATTTACGAGCAGTACTTC. This encodes CASSFFGTSGGIYEQYF.

This clonotype was counted between two and nine times. This CDR3 is CSVEDPAGITYEQYF. CDR3 DNA: TGCAGCGTTGAAGATCCAGCAGGGATCACCTACGAGCAGTACTTC. The chain links TRBV29-1 to TRBJ2-7; D might be TRBD1 (5 bases). CDR1 is SQVTM and CDR2 is ANQGSEA in the germline V gene. With 0 bases removed from V and 2 bases from J, the gap between germline ends came to 14 bases. The CDR3 length is 15 residues.

The V gene is TRBV6-2 or TRBV6-3, the J gene TRBJ1-5; 7 nucleotides line up with TRBD1. The V and J ends lost 0 bases and 5 bases, in that order; junction bases with no gene match: 10. The CDR3 runs 17 residues. Germline-derived CDR1 and CDR2 are MNHEY and SVGEGT. CDR3 DNA sequence: TGTGCCAGCAGTTACTCGATACAGGCAGGGGGATATCAGCCCCAGCATTTT. Amino acids: CASSYSIQAGGYQPQHF.

This clonotype was seen more than once but under ten times. The chain joins TRBV20-1 to TRBJ2-1; 12 positions agree with TRBD2. V shed 1 base and J 7 bases; nucleotides not matched to a gene: 5. The CDR3 has 15 residues. CDR1 and CDR2 from the germline V gene are DFQATT and SNEGSKA (reference sequence). CDR3 sequence: CSARVLAGGRNEQFF. The CDR3 DNA follows: TGCAGTGCTAGAGTCCTAGCGGGAGGGCGAAATGAGCAGTTCTTC.

The genes are TRBV28 and TRBJ2-1, with D unresolved. Germline CDR1 MDHEN, CDR2 SYDVKM. The CDR3 spans 14 residues. V lost 7 bases to trimming and J lost 5 bases, with 15 bases between them. In DNA form, the CDR3 reads TGTGCCAGCACCGTGCTAGGGCTTCACAATGAGCAGTTCTTC. Translation gives CASTVLGLHNEQFF.

The V call is TRBV12-3 or TRBV12-4, the J call TRBJ2-2, with 9 positions matching TRBD1. Trimming removed 7 bases from V and 9 bases from J; junction bases left unmatched: 9. There are 14 residues in the CDR3. The CDR3 DNA is TGTGCCAGCAAACTTGGGACAGGGACCAGGGAGCTGTTTTTT. Amino acid sequence: CASKLGTGTRELFF.

The chain joins TRBV7-9 to TRBJ2-5, with unresolved D. Germline values: CDR1 SEHNR, CDR2 FQNEAQ (reference sequence). Trimming stripped 5 bases from V and 5 bases from J, with 18 bases between. CDR3 length: 15 amino acids. CDR3 in amino acids: CASSPVSVGQETQYF. The CDR3 coding sequence is TGTGCCAGCAGCCCCGTGTCGGTAGGGCAGGAGACCCAGTACTTC.

The chain is built from TRBV5-6 and TRBJ2-5, with D possibly being TRBD1 or TRBD2 (5 bases each). CDR3 length equals 12 residues. Trimming removed 2 bases from V and 9 bases from J, with 11 bases in between. Germline V gives CDR1 SGHDT, CDR2 YYEEEE. The CDR3 nucleotides are TGTGCCAGCAGCTTTGGGACCGCGCCCCAGTACTTC. Its translation is CASSFGTAPQYF.

The chain has TRBV9 and TRBJ1-2, with 8 bases fitting TRBD1. Germline V gene sequence: CDR1 SGDLS, CDR2 YYNGEE. The length of the CDR3 is 17 residues. V trimming: 0 bases; J trimming: 6 bases; junction bases outside the gene matches: 13. The DNA of the CDR3 is TGTGCCAGCAGCGTAGCTACGGGACAGGCAGCTGGGGATGGCTACACCTTC. Protein product: CASSVATGQAAGDGYTF.

This clonotype has only a few counts. The chain has TRBV11-2 and TRBJ1-1; TRBD1 might be the D (6 bases). V lost 3 bases and J lost 1, with 12 bases in between. Germline values: CDR1 SGHAT, CDR2 FQNNGV. This CDR3 is built from 15 residues. The CDR3 region is CASSFLTGQNTEAFF. The DNA for the CDR3 is TGTGCCAGCAGCTTCCTAACGGGACAGAACACTGAAGCTTTCTTT.

This clonotype was counted between two and nine times. The V call is TRBV27, the J call TRBJ2-1; D is perhaps TRBD2 (7 bases). Trimming took off 3 bases at V and 3 bases at J, with 18 bases between the two ends. Germline V gene data show CDR1 as MNHEY and CDR2 as SMNVEV (reference sequence). The CDR3 covers 17 residues. CDR3 sequence reads: CASSLIRGGVSYNEQFF. The CDR3 coding sequence is TGTGCCAGCAGTTTGATACGAGGGGGGGTGAGCTACAATGAGCAGTTCTTC.

The CDR3, as DNA: TGTGCCAGCAGCGTAGCGGACGAGGAGCAGTTCTTC. As protein: CASSVADEEQFF. The chain couples TRBV9 to TRBJ2-1; D is ambiguous. Germline V gene lookup returns CDR1 SGDLS and CDR2 YYNGEE. Trimming left V 0 bases short and J 10 bases short, with 8 bases between. The CDR3 consists of 12 residues.

This clonotype was seen ten or more times. This chain joins TRBV4-1 and TRBJ1-1; maybe TRBD1 (6 bases). Trimming shortened V by 2 bases and J by 1 base, and 14 bases separated the two germline ends. This CDR3 contains 16 residues. Germline V gene sequence: CDR1 MGHRA, CDR2 YSYEKL. Written as DNA, the CDR3 is TGCGCCAGCAGCCAAACCCCGGGACACCCGAACACTGAAGCTTTCTTT. Protein sequence: CASSQTPGHPNTEAFF.